Below are 21 T cell receptor beta chains sequenced from a single sample in a study of immune cell composition in non-small cell lung cancer. The normal lung sample lay at least 3 cm, and maximally far, from the tumour. TCRdb's table, derived via immunoSEQ multiplex PCR, lists solely in-frame clones and lacks some. The sample carries 15,000 to 20,000 clones, 77% recorded once. This same sample was also taken into another study, of CD4 T cells in lung cancer.

Sequences were obtained from non-adjacent lung tissue. The receptors stem from a human donor with non-small cell lung cancer.

This sequence joins TRBV30 and TRBJ2-1, with unresolved D. Trimming took off 2 bases at V and 0 bases at J, with 8 bases between the two ends. The CDR3 length is 14 residues. The germline V gene encodes CDR1 GTSNPN and CDR2 SVGIG (reference sequence). CDR3 residues: CAWSLYSSYNEQFF. In DNA, the CDR3 is TGTGCCTGGAGTCTGTACAGCTCCTACAATGAGCAGTTCTTC.

The gene calls are TRBV5-1 and TRBJ1-2; D may be TRBD1 (5 bases). This CDR3 has 14 amino acids. Between the trimmed V and J ends, which lost 2 bases and 8 bases, there was a span of 16 bases. Germline V gene data show CDR1 as SGHRS and CDR2 as YFSETQ. CDR3 loop: CASSFGTGTRGYTF. The CDR3 DNA reads as TGCGCCAGCAGCTTCGGAACCGGGACTCGGGGCTACACCTTC.

The rearrangement links TRBV5-1 to TRBJ2-7; possible D gene TRBD1, 5 bases. This CDR3 is 13 amino acids long. V was trimmed by 4 bases and J by 7 bases, leaving 15 bases between them. CDR1 SGHRS and CDR2 YFSETQ come from the germline V gene. CDR3: CASSDAQGWEQYF. Here the CDR3 DNA reads TGCGCCAGCAGCGACGCTCAGGGTTGGGAGCAGTACTTC.

J is TRBJ1-5 and V is TRBV27, with TRBD1 matching 10 bases. The V segment lost 9 bases and the J segment 4 bases; nucleotides outside the gene matches: 6. Germline V CDR1 and CDR2: MNHEY, SMNVEV (reference sequence). This CDR3 is built from 14 residues. This CDR3 reads CARSRTGGNQPQHF. As DNA, the CDR3 is TGTGCCAGGTCTCGGACAGGGGGGAATCAGCCCCAGCATTTT.

This rearrangement joins TRBV28 to TRBJ1-1, with no clear D. Germline assignment: CDR1 MDHEN and CDR2 SYDVKM. Trimming shortened V by 4 bases and J by 0 bases, and 21 bases separated the two germline ends. The CDR3 extends over 18 amino acids. The CDR3 region has the DNA TGTGCCAGCAGTTCGAAGGACTCATCATCTCTCATGAACACTGAAGCTTTCTTT. Its protein is CASSSKDSSSLMNTEAFF.

V is TRBV5-8 and J is TRBJ1-6; tentative D call: TRBD1 (6 bases). This CDR3 spans 17 amino acids. V lost 4 bases, J lost 5 bases, and 19 bases lay in between. From germline, CDR1 is SGHTS and CDR2 YDEGEE. CDR3 nucleotides: TGTGCCAGCAGCCTTACCCGTTACAGGGTGGATAATTCACCCCTCCACTTT. Translating gives CASSLTRYRVDNSPLHF.

The chain has TRBV6-6 and TRBJ1-5, with D hard to call. The CDR3 is 14 residues long. Trimming removed 7 bases from V and 1 base from J, with 11 bases in between. The germline CDR1 and CDR2 sequences are MNHNY and SVGAGI (reference sequence). The CDR3 sequence is CASTPSGSNQPQHF. In nucleotides, the CDR3 is TGTGCCAGCACTCCGTCCGGGAGCAATCAGCCCCAGCATTTT.

This clone was detected only a few times. In the same sample, other DNA sequences code for this CDR3. V gene TRBV6-1 combines with J gene TRBJ2-2; 15 positions match TRBD2. Looked up from germline, CDR1 is MNHNS and CDR2 is SASEGT. Trimming cost V 6 bases and J 7 bases; bases outside gene matches: 3. The CDR3 runs 15 residues. This chain's CDR3 is CASRGTSGGIGELFF. In DNA, the CDR3 is TGTGCCAGCAGAGGGACTAGCGGGGGGATCGGGGAGCTGTTTTTT.

The rearrangement joins TRBV9 to TRBJ2-3; 9 bases fit TRBD1. Germline V gene lookup returns CDR1 SGDLS and CDR2 YYNGEE. The CDR3 is 14 amino acids. Germline trimming cut 3 bases from V and 7 bases from J; bases unmatched to any gene: 6. The CDR3 nucleotides are TGTGCCAGCAGCGCTCCGGGACAGGGTTATACGCAGTATTTT. This codes for CASSAPGQGYTQYF. Drawing the rest from reference TRBV9 and TRBJ2-3, the complete variable domain is DSGVTQTPKHLITATGQRVTLRCSPRSGDLSVYWYQQSLDQGLQFLIQYYNGEERAKGNILERFSAQQFPDLHSELNLSSLELGDSALYFCASSAPGQGYTQYFGPGTRLTVL.

The chain carries TRBV5-4 and TRBJ2-7; D gene unclear. Germline assignment: CDR1 SGHNT and CDR2 YYREEE (reference sequence). The V gene lost 4 bases and the J gene lost 3 bases, with 5 bases spanning the gap. This CDR3 is built from 11 residues. The CDR3 spells CASSTNYEQYF. CDR3 bases: TGTGCCAGCAGCACCAACTACGAGCAGTACTTC.

This clone has more than one count but fewer than ten. The chain uses TRBV27 and TRBJ2-1; D is possibly TRBD2 (6 bases). Germline-derived CDR1 and CDR2 are MNHEY and SMNVEV (reference sequence). Trimming stripped 4 bases from V and 4 bases from J, with 29 bases between. The CDR3 is 20 residues long. The CDR3 region has the DNA TGTGCCAGCAGTTCTTCCAGGACGGACACGTCGGGGGTTTCATACAATGAGCAGTTCTTC. Amino acid sequence: CASSSSRTDTSGVSYNEQFF.

V usage is TRBV14 and J usage is TRBJ1-2; 8 bases are a match to TRBD1. This CDR3 is built from 14 residues. The germline V gene has CDR1 SGHDN and CDR2 FVKESK. Trimming took 4 bases from V and 6 from J; bases not matched to a gene: 7. The CDR3 is CASSRFTGGDGYTF. CDR3 coding DNA: TGTGCCAGCAGCCGATTCACAGGGGGGGATGGCTACACCTTC.

The chain recombines TRBV13 with TRBJ2-5; the D gene is possibly TRBD2 (5 bases). The CDR3 runs to 13 residues. CDR1 is PRHDT, CDR2 FYEKMQ, per germline (reference sequence). V was pared by 7 bases and J by 3 bases, with 12 bases between. The CDR3, as DNA: TGTGCCAGCACCTTCAAGCGGAAAGAGACCCAGTACTTC. Residues: CASTFKRKETQYF.

The V call is TRBV7-9, the J call TRBJ1-2; D gene ambiguous. The germline V gene encodes CDR1 SEHNR and CDR2 FQNEAQ (reference sequence). This CDR3 has 11 amino acids. Trimming stripped 3 bases from V and 7 bases from J, with 6 bases between. CDR3 nucleotide sequence: TGTGCCAGCAGCTTTAGGGTTGGCTACACCTTC. It yields the protein CASSFRVGYTF.

The gene calls are TRBV7-2 and TRBJ2-3; D gene ambiguous. Germline CDR1 reads SGHTA; CDR2 reads FQGNSA. V was shortened by 0 bases and J by 4 bases, with 5 bases between the two germline ends. The CDR3 consists of 13 residues. The CDR3 protein is CASSLARSDTQYF. The CDR3 nucleotides are TGTGCCAGCAGCTTAGCGCGGTCAGATACGCAGTATTTT.

J is TRBJ2-3 and V is TRBV6-4; 7 nucleotides line up with TRBD2. Germline V CDR1 and CDR2: MRHNA, SNTAGT. This CDR3 comprises 14 residues. V lost 5 bases and J lost 8; bases outside the gene matches: 10. CDR3 residues: CASSRERGDSTQYF. CDR3 nucleotide sequence: TGTGCCAGCAGTCGAGAGCGGGGCGACAGTACGCAGTATTTT.

This sequence joins TRBV7-9 and TRBJ1-3; D is undetermined. This CDR3 contains 14 residues. Trimming removed 5 bases at V and 0 bases at J, with 8 bases between. The germline gives CDR1 SEHNR, CDR2 FQNEAQ (reference sequence). The CDR3 DNA follows: TGTGCCAGCAGCCCCTCGGGCTCTGGAAACACCATATATTTT. Translating gives CASSPSGSGNTIYF.

The chain employs TRBV6-1 and TRBJ1-3; 7 nucleotides line up with TRBD1. This CDR3 has 16 amino acids. CDR1 MNHNS and CDR2 SASEGT come from the germline V gene. V shed 2 bases and J 3 bases; nucleotides not matched to a gene: 7. The CDR3 nucleotides are TGTGCCAGCAGTGAAATGAGGACAGGTTATGGAAACACCATATATTTT. This encodes CASSEMRTGYGNTIYF.

The V and J genes are TRBV7-2 and TRBJ2-3, with D maybe TRBD2 (6 bases). CDR3 size: 14 residues. Trimming took 3 bases from V and 0 from J, leaving 7 bases between them. In germline, CDR1 is SGHTA, CDR2 FQGNSA. For the CDR3, the DNA is TGTGCCAGCAGCTTTGGGGGGAGCACAGATACGCAGTATTTT. Its translation: CASSFGGSTDTQYF.

The chain has TRBV19 and TRBJ1-4; no firm D call. Trimming pared 4 bases from V and 5 bases from J, leaving 11 bases between. The CDR3 spans 14 residues. Per the germline V gene, CDR1 is LNHDA and CDR2 is SQIVND (reference sequence). The CDR3 loop is CASSTRQGNEKLFF. In DNA form, the CDR3 reads TGTGCCAGTAGTACGCGACAAGGGAATGAAAAACTGTTTTTT.

Concerning this clone itself: One junction end disagrees with the germline gene, perhaps due to a read error. The chain is built from TRBV30 and TRBJ1-3; the D gene is possibly TRBD1 (5 bases). This CDR3 region has 14 residues. Germline-derived CDR1 and CDR2 are GTSNPN and SVGIG (reference sequence). The CDR3 DNA reads as TGTGCCTGGAGTTCGAAGGGACTCCCCTTCCCCCGGGATTTT. Translation gives CAWSSKGLPFPRDF.